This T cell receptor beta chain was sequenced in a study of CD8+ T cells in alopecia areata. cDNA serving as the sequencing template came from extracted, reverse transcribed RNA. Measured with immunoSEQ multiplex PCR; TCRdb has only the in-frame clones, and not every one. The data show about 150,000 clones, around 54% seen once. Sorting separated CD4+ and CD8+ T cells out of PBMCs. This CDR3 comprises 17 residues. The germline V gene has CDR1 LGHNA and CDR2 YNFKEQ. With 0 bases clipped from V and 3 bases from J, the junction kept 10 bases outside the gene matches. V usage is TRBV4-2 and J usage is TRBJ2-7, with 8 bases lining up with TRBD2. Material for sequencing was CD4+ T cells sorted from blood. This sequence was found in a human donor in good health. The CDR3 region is CASSQEGGSGEFYEQYF. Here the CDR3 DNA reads TGTGCCAGCAGCCAAGAGGGGGGTAGCGGGGAGTTCTACGAGCAGTACTTC.